The clone carrying this T cell receptor (beta chain) was detected only a few times. The antigen remains undetermined. The source of the sample is a study of T cell repertoires in cytomegalovirus infection. Study-level information: Indications came from public TCR beta signatures; they pointed to CMV infection and to a matching HLA type.

The germline V gene encodes CDR1 SEHNR and CDR2 FQNEAQ (reference sequence). The CDR3 contains 15 residues. Trimming pared 3 bases from V and 7 bases from J, leaving 16 bases between. Whole-study results and caveats: Identification of carriers of CMV plus the relevant HLA was performed using cumulative public TCR beta family frequency. There were HLA-C-restricted CMV-specific TCR beta clonotypes dominating the ex vivo response.

TCRdb ran MiXCR on the reads and lists one entry per CDR3 protein. Among 150,000 to 180,000 distinct CDR3 sequences listed, around 22% were seen once. Sequencing input: PBMCs. The sequence came from a human donor in good health (CMV status not recorded). Some clones in this sample may be carry-over from other donors' samples. The chain uses TRBV7-9 and TRBJ2-1, with D hard to call. Written as DNA, the CDR3 is TGTGCCAGCAGCTTCATGGCGGTAACGGAAAATGAGCAGTTCTTC. As protein: CASSFMAVTENEQFF.